A single sample is the source of the 26 T cell receptor delta chains below, sequenced in a study of gammadelta T cells in human blood. TCRdb applied CATT to the RT-PCR reads for clone calling. The sample lists about 970 delta-chain clones, about 42% occurring once. Sequenced material: non-Vgamma9Vdelta2 gamma-delta T cells from infant blood. These receptors were taken from a human donor.

By sample share, this clone is large (0.1 to 1%). The genes are TRDV1 and TRDJ1; D is unclear. This CDR3 contains 14 residues. Germline V gene lookup returns CDR1 TSWWSYY and CDR2 QGS. Trimming cost V 1 base and J 5 bases, with 11 bases left between them. In DNA form, the CDR3 reads TGTGCTCTTGGGGAACATGGAACCGCTGATAAACTCATCTTT. Its translation: CALGEHGTADKLIF.

On this clone itself: A far larger clone is only one base removed, so a read error is likely. This specimen includes other DNA sequences encoding the same CDR3. The chain uses TRDV1 and TRDJ2; a weak D match, TRDD3 (6 bases). The CDR3 extends over 21 amino acids. Germline lookup yields CDR1 TSWWSYY and CDR2 QGS. Trimming took off 4 bases at V and 0 bases at J, with 27 bases between the two ends. CDR3 sequence (DNA): TGTGCTCTTGGGGCCCGACGCCTAGGGAGGTGGGGGTCCACTTTGACAGCACAACTCTTCTTT. It specifies CALGARRLGRWGSTLTAQLFF.

This clone is large within its sample. The chain links TRDV1 to TRDJ2; TRDD3 matches at 9 bases. This CDR3 is 18 amino acids long. With V trimmed by 0 bases and J by 4 bases, 9 bases remained unmatched. Germline V CDR1 and CDR2: TSWWSYY, QGS. DNA of the CDR3: TGTGCTCTTGGGGAACTCGGCTGGGGGATCCAGGAGACAGCACAACTCTTCTTT. Its translation: CALGELGWGIQETAQLFF.

With regard to this clone: A read error is likely here: a far larger clone is one base away. This rearrangement joins TRDV1 to TRDJ1, with TRDD3 matching 7 bases. J gave up 1 base and V 5 bases, and 22 bases lay outside the gene matches. The CDR3 runs to 20 residues. Germline assignment: CDR1 TSWWSYY and CDR2 QGS. The CDR3 here is CALGKWSAYWGNTSTDKLIF. CDR3 nucleotide sequence: TGTGCTCTTGGGAAATGGTCGGCGTACTGGGGCAATACGTCCACCGATAAACTCATCTTT.

This clone is large by share. The chain couples TRDV1 to TRDJ1; 8 nucleotides align to TRDD3. Germline V gene lookup returns CDR1 TSWWSYY and CDR2 QGS. The CDR3 loop spans 18 amino acids. V shed 0 bases, J shed 0 bases, and the junction held 9 bases outside the gene matches. CDR3 sequence reads: CALGELWVLGVYTDKLIF. The CDR3 DNA is TGTGCTCTTGGGGAACTTTGGGTACTGGGGGTCTACACCGATAAACTCATCTTT.

The table lists this clone with a few counts. Given a much more abundant clone one base away, this may be a read error. This same CDR3 is encoded by further DNA sequences in the sample. The chain combines TRAV36/DV7 with TRDJ1; D tentatively reads TRDD2 or TRDD3 (7 bases each). Deletions cut 0 bases from V and 9 bases from J, with 30 bases between. Germline CDR1 VTNFRS, CDR2 LTSSGIE (reference sequence). The CDR3 covers 18 residues. The CDR3 reads CAVEAPAFLGVGDWELIF. In DNA, the CDR3 is TGTGCTGTGGAGGCCCCGGCCTTCCTGGGAGTGGGGGACTGGGAACTCATCTTT.

In regard to this clone: A read error is likely here: a far larger clone is one base away. The chain links TRDV1 to TRDJ1; weak D call: TRDD2 (5 bases). Per germline, CDR1 TSWWSYY and CDR2 QGS. The CDR3 contains 12 residues. CDR3 in DNA: TGTGCTCTTGTCGCCTACACCGTTAAACTCATCTTT. Translating gives CALVAYTVKLIF.

By sample share, this clone is medium-sized. This sequence joins TRDV1 and TRDJ2; D could derive from TRDD2 or TRDD3 (8 bases each). Trimming took off 0 bases at V and 0 bases at J, with 38 bases between the two ends. Germline CDR1 is TSWWSYY and CDR2 is QGS. This CDR3 has 26 residues. CDR3 sequence (DNA): TGTGCTCTTGGGGAACTCGTGCCATCTTCCTACGGAAGGCTGGGGGACCTGGATCCTTTGACAGCACAACTCTTCTTT. Protein product: CALGELVPSSYGRLGDLDPLTAQLFF.

Points on this clone: Being one base from a much bigger clone, this may be a read error. The V call is TRDV1, the J call TRDJ1; 13 bases align to TRDD3. In germline, CDR1 is TSWWSYY, CDR2 QGS. CDR3 length: 21 amino acids. CDR3 sequence: CALGEDGVPYWGIRGSDKRIF. For the CDR3, the DNA is TGTGCTCTTGGGGAAGATGGCGTCCCGTACTGGGGGATACGCGGATCCGATAAACGCATCTTT.

Points on this clone: A much larger clone differs from this one at a single base, so this may be a read error. At the DNA level, this CDR3 is encoded by other sequences in the same sample as well. This chain links TRDV1 with TRDJ1; 8 nucleotides align to TRDD3. CDR1 is TSWWSYY and CDR2 is QGS in the germline V gene. The CDR3 consists of 23 residues. CDR3 DNA sequence: TGTGCTCTTGGGGAAGCATTCTCGGCCTTCCCCCTACTGGGGGTCCTCTACACTGATAAACTCATCTTT. Translation gives CALGEAFSAFPLLGVLYTDKLIF.

Concerning this clone itself: Possible read error: a much larger clone is one base away. The same CDR3 can be traced to other DNA sequences in this sample. The chain carries TRDV1 and TRDJ1; TRDD3 matches 12 bases. This CDR3 has 22 amino acids. Germline V gene sequence: CDR1 TSWWSYY, CDR2 QGS. V gave up 6 bases and J gave up 1 base; unmatched junction bases: 24. The CDR3 sequence is CALGDFCLPYWGIPEITDKLIF. Written as DNA, the CDR3 is TGTGCTCTTGGTGATTTCTGCCTACCCTACTGGGGGATACCCGAAATCACCGATAAACTCATCTTT.

Comments on this clone: It is unclear where the CDR3 begins or ends on the DNA, so no DNA is shown, and the CDR3 is as TCRdb lists it. The chain links TRAV29/DV5 to TRDJ1; the DNA was not compared with TRDD3, the D call given in the table. The CDR3 is 23 residues long, counting both termini. Looked up from germline, CDR1 is NSMFDY and CDR2 is ISSIKDK. CDR3 protein: CSVLLCSKDPPLLWGPATDKLIF.

By proportion, this clone is large. The chain has TRDV1 and TRDJ1; weak D call: TRDD3 (5 bases). CDR3 length: 17 residues. Trimming took off 2 bases at V and 2 bases at J, with 18 bases between the two ends. Germline V gives CDR1 TSWWSYY, CDR2 QGS. CDR3 nucleotides: TGTGCTCTTGGGGAAATCAACCCCTTAGGGGAAACCGATAAACTCATCTTT. Protein product: CALGEINPLGETDKLIF.

By share, this clone counts as medium-sized. The V gene is TRDV3, the J gene TRDJ1, with TRDD3 matching over 11 bases. This CDR3 comprises 15 residues. V dropped 2 bases and J dropped 10; count of bases not matched to a gene: 15. Germline CDR1 TVYSNPD, CDR2 GDNSRS (reference sequence). In DNA form, the CDR3 reads TGTGCCTTTGGCCTTCCTACGTACTGGGGGATAGGACTCATCTTT. Residues: CAFGLPTYWGIGLIF.

Concerning this clone itself: The likely explanation is a read error, given a far larger clone one base away. The chain employs TRDV1 and TRDJ2, with D tentatively TRDD3 (6 bases). The CDR3 consists of 21 residues. Germline lookup yields CDR1 TSWWSYY and CDR2 QGS. The CDR3 sequence is CALGARRLGRWGSTLTAPLFF. CDR3 DNA: TGTGCTCTTGGGGCCCGACGCCTAGGGAGGTGGGGGTCTACTTTGACAGCACCACTCTTCTTT.

This clone is classed as hyperexpanded. The same CDR3 also results from other DNA sequences found in this sample. The chain links TRDV2 to TRDJ1; 10 nucleotides align to TRDD3. Trimming at V came to 1 base and at J to 3 bases, leaving 1 base not matched to a gene. The CDR3 runs 14 residues. Germline assignment: CDR1 GEAIGNYY and CDR2 EKD. Written as DNA, the CDR3 is TGTGCCTGTGACACGGGGGATACGGCCGATAAACTCATCTTT. The encoded protein is CACDTGDTADKLIF.

The sample holds a few counts of this clone. A far larger clone is only one base removed, so a read error is likely. Other DNA sequences in this specimen translate into the identical CDR3. V gene TRDV3 combines with J gene TRDJ1; 7 nucleotides align to TRDD3. The germline V gene encodes CDR1 TVYSNPD and CDR2 GDNSRS (reference sequence). CDR3 length equals 18 residues. V was clipped by 0 bases and J by 5 bases; unmatched bases: 21. The DNA of the CDR3 is TGTGCCTTTAGCTCGAGACCCTGGGGGGACAAGGGCACTGATAAACTCATCTTT. Its protein is CAFSSRPWGDKGTDKLIF. Combining the CDR3 with reference TRDV3 and TRDJ1 gives the whole variable domain CDKVTQSSPDQTVASGSEVVLLCTYDTVYSNPDLFWYRIRPDYSFQFVFYGDNSRSEGADFTQGRFSVKHILTQKAFHLVISPVRTEDSATYYCAFSSRPWGDKGTDKLIFGKGTRVTVEP.

This clone rates as large (0.1 to 1%). In the same sample, other DNA sequences code for this CDR3. The chain is built from TRDV1 and TRDJ3; 8 bases map to TRDD3. J gave up 0 bases and V 2 bases, and 24 bases lay outside the gene matches. Looked up from germline, CDR1 is TSWWSYY and CDR2 is QGS. The CDR3 is made up of 25 amino acids. The CDR3 reads CALGEEPGPKYWGAFSSWDTRQMFF. CDR3 nucleotide sequence: TGTGCTCTTGGGGAAGAGCCCGGGCCTAAGTACTGGGGGGCCTTCAGCTCCTGGGACACCCGACAGATGTTTTTC.

This clone was counted once. A much more abundant neighbour one base away suggests this may be a read error. Other DNA variants within this sample encode the same CDR3. This chain joins TRDV1 and TRDJ1; 8 bases map to TRDD3. The CDR3 contains 22 residues. Germline lookup yields CDR1 TSWWSYY and CDR2 QGS. The CDR3 loop is CALGPPLPTTSLLGGNTDKLIF. CDR3 nucleotide sequence: TGTGCTCTTGGGCCCCCGCTCCCTACGACCTCTTTACTGGGGGGGAACACTGATAAACTCATCTTT.

Of note for this clone: This likely reflects a read error, since a far larger clone is one base away. In the same sample, other DNA sequences code for this CDR3. The V call is TRDV3, the J call TRDJ1, with 8 bases that match TRDD3. The germline gives CDR1 TVYSNPD, CDR2 GDNSRS (reference sequence). CDR3 size: 16 residues. The V gene end was trimmed by 2 bases and the J gene end by 2 bases; junction bases not matched to a gene: 13. The CDR3 DNA is TGTGCCTTTCCCTCAACGACTGGGGGGGATACCGATAAACTCATCTTT. Translating gives CAFPSTTGGDTDKLIF.

By sample share, this clone is large. The V call is TRDV1, the J call TRDJ2, with 8 bases aligning to TRDD3. The CDR3 consists of 21 residues. Looked up from germline, CDR1 is TSWWSYY and CDR2 is QGS. After removal of 5 bases from V and 1 base from J, the junction contained 21 bases not matched to a gene. The CDR3 bases are TGTGCTCTTGGGCCCCGACGGTATGGGGGATTAAGAGCACATTTGACAGCACAACTCTTCTTT. Protein product: CALGPRRYGGLRAHLTAQLFF.

Regarding this clone: It differs at one base from a far larger clone, so likely a read error. The chain has TRDV1 and TRDJ1; D unclear. This CDR3 spans 12 amino acids. Germline lookup yields CDR1 TSWWSYY and CDR2 QGS. The ends were cut back, 7 bases at V and 0 bases at J, with 6 bases in the middle. The CDR3 reads CALVVYTDKLIF. For the CDR3, the DNA is TGTGCTCTTGTCGTCTACACCGATAAACTCATCTTT.

This clone was observed a few times. This clone may be a read error of a much larger clone one base away. The same CDR3 arises from other DNA sequences in this sample as well. The V call is TRDV1, the J call TRDJ1; D not certain. This CDR3 is built from 13 residues. The V end was cut by 2 bases, the J end by 5 bases, with 9 bases between. Germline lookup yields CDR1 TSWWSYY and CDR2 QGS. For the CDR3, the DNA is TGTGCTCTTGGGGAATTTGGCACTGATAAACTCATCTTT. This encodes CALGEFGTDKLIF.

This clone occurred once. One base separates it from a far larger clone, so it is likely a read error. The J gene was reported as TRDJ1; the V gene went uncalled; the table's D call of TRDD3 was not tested on the DNA. The CDR3 spans 20 residues. CDR3 nucleotides: TGTGCCACCTCGTACGACCATTTGTACTGGGGATACGGGTACACAGATAAACTCATCTTT. This encodes CATSYDHLYWGYGYTDKLIF.

With regard to this clone: This sequence may be a read error, since a much larger clone differs from it by one base. V is TRDV1 and J is TRDJ1, with D possibly TRDD3 on 5 matching bases. This CDR3 spans 19 amino acids. Trimming cost V 0 bases and J 3 bases, with 23 bases left between them. Germline V gene data show CDR1 as TSWWSYY and CDR2 as QGS. Written as DNA, the CDR3 is TGTGCTCTTGGGGAACTTGTGGCAATGGAGGCGGGGGGGGCCGATAAACTCATCTTT. It translates to CALGELVAMEAGGADKLIF.

Comment on this clone: With only one base between it and a far larger clone, this is likely a read error. The rearrangement links TRDV3 to TRDJ1, with 9 bases lining up with TRDD3. This CDR3 has 15 residues. Germline CDR1 and CDR2: TVYSNPD and GDNSRS (reference sequence). This chain's CDR3 is CAVGDNPPCIDKLIF. The CDR3 DNA reads as TGTGCTGTGGGGGATAACCCTCCTTGTATCGATAAACTCATCTTT.